These T cell receptor beta chains were read from a single sample in a study of CD8+ T cells in alopecia areata. The protocol was immunoSEQ multiplex PCR, while the TCRdb copy is restricted to in-frame clones and leaves out a portion. The sample lists under 150,000 clones; roughly 55% were seen once. The sequenced sample was CD4+ T cells sorted from blood, obtained at week 4, from a patient treated with tofacitinib. The receptors stem from a human donor with alopecia areata. CDR3s include the opening cysteine and the closing phenylalanine or tryptophan. Each record gives: J gene, CDR3 length, D gene, V gene, clone size, CDR3 protein, CDR3 DNA. A D gene is named only where the DNA matches it firmly. Not all rows give a size; the values are once, few, many and, for expanded clones, a class.

TRBJ2-1,15,TRBD2,TRBV29-1,.,CSVDRTSGGLNEQFF,TGCAGCGTCGATCGGACTAGCGGGGGGTTAAATGAGCAGTTCTTC
TRBJ2-1,17,.,TRBV29-1,.,CSVEDLLGHNPYNEQFF,TGCAGCGTTGAAGATCTTCTGGGACACAACCCCTACAATGAGCAGTTCTTC
TRBJ1-2,15,TRBD1,TRBV15,.,CATSGWDRGEDGYTF,TGTGCCACCAGCGGGTGGGACAGGGGGGAAGATGGCTACACCTTC
TRBJ2-2,14,.,TRBV27,.,CASSTGPNTGELFF,TGTGCCAGCAGTACGGGACCGAACACCGGGGAGCTGTTTTTT
TRBJ1-4,15,.,TRBV4-3,.,CASSQGPQHNEKLFF,TGCGCCAGCAGCCAAGGGCCCCAGCATAATGAAAAACTGTTTTTT
TRBJ2-3,14,.,TRBV30,few,CAWSGGLWTDTQYF,TGTGCCTGGAGTGGAGGGTTGTGGACAGATACGCAGTATTTT
TRBJ2-7,16,TRBD2,TRBV9,.,CASSARSLAVTYEQYF,TGTGCCAGCAGCGCCCGATCCCTAGCGGTAACCTACGAGCAGTACTTC
TRBJ2-3,13,.,TRBV5-1,.,CASSEDSADTQYF,TGCGCCAGCAGCGAGGACAGCGCAGATACGCAGTATTTT
TRBJ1-2,13,.,TRBV2,.,CASSRQARYGYTF,TGTGCCAGCTCCAGACAGGCCCGCTATGGCTACACCTTC
TRBJ1-5,14,TRBD1,TRBV11-2,few,CASSLQGAGQPQHF,TGTGCCAGCAGCCTACAGGGGGCGGGACAGCCCCAGCATTTT
TRBJ2-3,13,.,TRBV7-3,.,CASSLTGISTQYF,TGTGCCAGCAGCCTAACAGGGATTAGTACGCAGTATTTT
TRBJ2-3,16,.,TRBV6-1,.,CASSDRTRYLTDTQYF,TGTGCCAGCAGTGACAGGACCAGATACCTCACAGATACGCAGTATTTT
TRBJ1-1,11,.,TRBV6-6,.,CASSPYTEAFF,TGTGCCAGCAGTCCCTACACTGAAGCTTTCTTT
TRBJ2-1,12,TRBD2,TRBV6-5,.,CASSKTSGKQFF,TGTGCCAGCAGTAAGACTAGCGGTAAGCAGTTCTTC
TRBJ2-1,14,TRBD2,TRBV11-2,.,CASSLAGGYNEQFF,TGTGCCAGCAGCTTAGCGGGGGGGTACAATGAGCAGTTCTTC
TRBJ2-3,15,TRBD1,TRBV25-1,once,CASSDNRGGADTQYF,TGTGCCAGCAGTGACAACAGGGGCGGAGCAGATACGCAGTATTTT
TRBJ2-7,14,.,TRBV14,medium-sized,CASSRAGGTYEQYF,TGTGCCAGCAGCCGAGCGGGCGGAACCTACGAGCAGTACTTC
TRBJ2-2,15,TRBD1,TRBV25-1,.,CASRSTGVSTGELFF,TGTGCCAGCAGATCGACAGGGGTGAGCACCGGGGAGCTGTTTTTT
TRBJ2-7,11,.,TRBV20-1,.,CSARDADEQYF,TGCAGTGCCCGGGACGCGGACGAGCAGTACTTC
TRBJ2-5,15,.,TRBV9,.,CASSVVGLAVETQYF,TGTGCCAGCAGCGTAGTAGGGCTAGCAGTAGAGACCCAGTACTTC
TRBJ2-1,16,TRBD2,TRBV9,few,CASSVGGTSAYNEQFF,TGTGCCAGCAGCGTAGGAGGGACTAGCGCCTACAATGAGCAGTTCTTC
TRBJ2-1,10,.,TRBV20-1,.,CSASGGEQFF,TGCAGTGCTAGCGGCGGGGAGCAGTTCTTC
TRBJ2-1,16,TRBD1,TRBV9,.,CASSGTGDRSYNEQFF,TGTGCCAGCAGCGGGACAGGGGACCGATCCTACAATGAGCAGTTCTTC
TRBJ2-7,14,.,TRBV30,.,CAWSRGGGLAEQYF,TGTGCCTGGAGTAGAGGGGGGGGATTAGCCGAGCAGTACTTC
TRBJ1-5,13,.,TRBV2,.,CASSGRGNQPQHF,TGTGCCAGCAGTGGCAGGGGAAATCAGCCCCAGCATTTT
TRBJ1-4,13,.,TRBV28,few,CASGWGIDEKLFF,TGTGCCAGCGGCTGGGGGATTGATGAAAAACTGTTTTTT
TRBJ2-6,19,.,TRBV9,.,CASSVEIPGLGSGANVLTF,TGTGCCAGCAGCGTAGAGATTCCAGGGCTAGGCTCTGGGGCCAACGTCCTGACTTTC
TRBJ2-3,15,.,TRBV5-1,few,CASSLSDPRTDTQYF,TGCGCCAGCAGCTTGTCGGACCCACGCACAGATACGCAGTATTTT
TRBJ1-1,13,.,TRBV4-3,.,CASSQILRGEAFF,TGCGCCAGCAGCCAAATTTTGAGGGGAGAAGCTTTCTTT
TRBJ2-3,15,.,TRBV11-2,few,CASSLGGLSTDTQYF,TGTGCCAGCAGCTTAGGGGGCCTTAGCACAGATACGCAGTATTTT
TRBJ1-5,13,.,TRBV6-5,few,CASSRVPGEPQHF,TGTGCCAGCAGTCGGGTCCCCGGTGAGCCCCAGCATTTT
TRBJ1-5,16,.,TRBV7-2,few,CASSLGVYGVNQPQHF,TGTGCCAGCAGCTTAGGAGTCTATGGGGTTAATCAGCCCCAGCATTTT
TRBJ1-1,14,.,TRBV16,few,CASSRRTVNTEAFF,TGTGCCAGCAGCCGACGGACAGTGAACACTGAAGCTTTCTTT
TRBJ1-2,14,TRBD1,TRBV4-3,few,CASSQPGQGYGYTF,TGCGCCAGCAGCCAGCCCGGACAGGGGTATGGCTACACCTTC
TRBJ1-5,13,.,TRBV30,.,CAWSLNSNQPQHF,TGTGCCTGGAGTCTCAATAGCAATCAGCCCCAGCATTTT
TRBJ1-2,13,.,TRBV30,.,CAWSTHARNSYTF,TGTGCCTGGAGTACCCATGCCCGGAACAGCTACACCTTC
TRBJ2-5,16,.,TRBV5-6,once,CASSLAGSVIRETQYF,TGTGCCAGCAGCTTGGCGGGGTCCGTGATTCGTGAGACCCAGTACTTC
TRBJ1-1,12,.,TRBV29-1,few,CSSRRGAFEAFF,TGCAGCTCTAGGAGGGGGGCGTTTGAAGCTTTCTTT
TRBJ2-5,12,.,TRBV18,.,CASSPGGETQYF,TGTGCCAGCTCACCAGGGGGAGAGACCCAGTACTTC
TRBJ2-5,14,TRBD1,TRBV10-3,few,CAISAQGEGETQYF,TGTGCCATCAGTGCCCAGGGGGAAGGAGAGACCCAGTACTTC
TRBJ1-5,14,.,TRBV7-9,.,CASGFGQTNQPQHF,TGTGCCAGCGGTTTTGGGCAGACCAATCAGCCCCAGCATTTT
TRBJ2-3,12,.,TRBV15,.,CATSAVTDTQYF,TGTGCCACCAGCGCGGTTACAGATACGCAGTATTTT
TRBJ2-7,13,.,TRBV7-3,few,CASSPTGLYEQYF,TGTGCCAGCAGCCCCACGGGCTTATACGAGCAGTACTTC
TRBJ1-1,12,.,TRBV30,few,CAWNRGSTEAFF,TGTGCCTGGAATCGGGGGAGTACTGAAGCTTTCTTT
TRBJ2-5,13,.,TRBV10-3,.,CAISRETRETQYF,TGTGCCATCAGTCGGGAGACCCGGGAGACCCAGTACTTC